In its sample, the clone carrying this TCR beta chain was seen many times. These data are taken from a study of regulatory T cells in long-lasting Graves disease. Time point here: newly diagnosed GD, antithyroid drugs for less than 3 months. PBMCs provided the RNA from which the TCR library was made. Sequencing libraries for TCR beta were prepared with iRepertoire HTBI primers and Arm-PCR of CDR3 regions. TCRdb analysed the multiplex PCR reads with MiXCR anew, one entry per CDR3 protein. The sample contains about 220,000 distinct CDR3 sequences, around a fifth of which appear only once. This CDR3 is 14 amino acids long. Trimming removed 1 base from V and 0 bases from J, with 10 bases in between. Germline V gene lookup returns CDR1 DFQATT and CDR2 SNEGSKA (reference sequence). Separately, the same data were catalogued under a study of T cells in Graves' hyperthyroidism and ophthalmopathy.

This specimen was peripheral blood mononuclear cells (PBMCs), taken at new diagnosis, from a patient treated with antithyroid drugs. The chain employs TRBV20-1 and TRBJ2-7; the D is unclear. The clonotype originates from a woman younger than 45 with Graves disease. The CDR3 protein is CSARVRSSSYEQYF. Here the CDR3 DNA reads TGCAGTGCTAGAGTAAGGTCCAGCTCCTACGAGCAGTACTTC.